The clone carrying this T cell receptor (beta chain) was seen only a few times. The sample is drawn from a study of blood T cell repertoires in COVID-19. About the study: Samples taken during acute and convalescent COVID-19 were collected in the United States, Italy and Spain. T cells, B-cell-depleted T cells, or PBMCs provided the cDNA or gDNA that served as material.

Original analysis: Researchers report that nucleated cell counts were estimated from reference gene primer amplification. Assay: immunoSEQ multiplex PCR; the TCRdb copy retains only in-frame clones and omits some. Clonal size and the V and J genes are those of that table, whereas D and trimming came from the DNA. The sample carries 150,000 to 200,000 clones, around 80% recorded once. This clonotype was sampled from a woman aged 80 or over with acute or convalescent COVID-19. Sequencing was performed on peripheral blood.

The CDR3 DNA is TGTGCCAGCAGCTTACGTCCGAGTCCCTCACAAGAGACCCAGTACTTC. Its protein is CASSLRPSPSQETQYF. This chain uses TRBV11-2 with TRBJ2-5; no clear D gene. CDR1 SGHAT and CDR2 FQNNGV come from the germline V gene. This CDR3 is built from 16 residues. With 2 bases removed from V and 2 bases from J, the gap between germline ends came to 15 bases.